These 27 T cell receptor beta chains were sequenced from one sample in a study of T-cell reconstitution after alpha-beta-depleted transplantation in children. Unique molecular identifiers were incorporated into the prepared TCRbeta library. TCRdb ran MiXCR on the PCR reads and lists one entry per CDR3 protein. Here the sample spans about 230,000 distinct CDR3 sequences, more than 7.5% being singletons. The material sequenced was PBMCs from the stem cell graft donor, taken from the stem cell graft. These receptor sequences come from a human donor who donated a stem cell graft to a child with SCID.

At least ten counts were recorded for this clonotype. The chain combines TRBV5-1 with TRBJ1-1, with 7 bases fitting TRBD1. The J segment lost 0 bases and the V segment lost 3 bases, leaving 5 bases of the junction unmatched. The CDR3 totals 15 residues. Germline loops: CDR1 SGHRS, CDR2 YFSETQ. The CDR3 is CASSWGDRMNTEAFF. CDR3 DNA: TGCGCCAGCAGCTGGGGGGACAGAATGAACACTGAAGCTTTCTTT. Filled out from reference TRBV5-1 and TRBJ1-1, the complete variable domain reads KAGVTQTPRYLIKTRGQQVTLSCSPISGHRSVSWYQQTPGQGLQFLFEYFSETQRNKGNFPGRFSGRQFSNSRSEMNVSTLELGDSALYLCASSWGDRMNTEAFFGQGTRLTVV.

The chain has TRBV4-1 and TRBJ2-3; TRBD2 agrees at 7 bases. Germline CDR1 reads MGHRA; CDR2 reads YSYEKL. The CDR3 runs to 15 residues. The junction had 5 bases not matched to a gene; V was cut back by 1 base and J by 4 bases. CDR3 amino acids: CASSQVRTRSDTQYF. The CDR3 nucleotides are TGCGCCAGCAGCCAAGTCCGGACTAGGTCAGATACGCAGTATTTT.

This clonotype was seen repeatedly, ten times or more. This chain connects TRBV9 to TRBJ1-1; 9 bases map to TRBD1. Germline V gives CDR1 SGDLS, CDR2 YYNGEE. The CDR3 loop spans 16 amino acids. J gave up 3 bases and V 4 bases, and 10 bases lay outside the gene matches. CDR3 in DNA: TGTGCCAGCAGCCCCGGGACAGGGAGGGCGTACACTGAAGCTTTCTTT. Translating it yields CASSPGTGRAYTEAFF.

This clonotype was recorded at least ten times. The V call is TRBV7-2, the J call TRBJ2-3; D gene unclear. Germline CDR1 is SGHTA and CDR2 is FQGNSA. The CDR3 covers 15 residues. V was trimmed by 1 base and J by 2 bases, leaving 10 bases between them. The CDR3: CASSLGAAFTDTQYF. The CDR3 DNA reads TGTGCCAGCAGCTTAGGGGCCGCCTTCACAGATACGCAGTATTTT.

The chain uses TRBV4-2 and TRBJ1-5, with a weak D call TRBD1 (6 bases). Germline CDR1 reads LGHNA; CDR2 reads YNFKEQ. Trimming removed 4 bases at V and 2 bases at J, with 24 bases between. This CDR3 spans 19 amino acids. The CDR3 DNA reads TGTGCCAGCAGCCCTGCCGGACAGAAAAACCCCTATGGCAATCAGCCCCAGCATTTT. Encoded protein: CASSPAGQKNPYGNQPQHF.

This clonotype occurred many times. V is TRBV18 and J is TRBJ1-2, with D perhaps TRBD1 (5 bases). In germline, CDR1 is KGHSH, CDR2 LQKENI. Trimming removed 2 bases at V and 4 bases at J, with 11 bases between. The CDR3 has 14 amino acids. Written as DNA, the CDR3 is TGTGCCAGCTCACCAACAGGCAACTTCTATGGCTACACCTTC. The encoded protein is CASSPTGNFYGYTF.

In its sample, this clonotype was seen many times. This chain joins TRBV5-1 and TRBJ1-5; D gene ambiguous. V was pared by 1 base and J by 2 bases, with 13 bases between. Germline V CDR1 and CDR2: SGHRS, YFSETQ. The CDR3 spans 16 residues. CDR3 coding DNA: TGCGCCAGCAGCTTGTATCCGGGCCAGGGCAATCAGCCCCAGCATTTT. It encodes CASSLYPGQGNQPQHF.

This clonotype appeared a few times. The J gene is TRBJ1-6, the V gene TRBV15; D gene unclear. V lost 1 base and J 5 bases, leaving 9 bases between the germline ends. The CDR3 totals 15 residues. Per the germline V gene, CDR1 is LNHNV and CDR2 is YYDKDF (reference sequence). The CDR3 DNA follows: TGTGCCACCAGCAGAGTAGAGAGAAATAATTCACCCCTCCACTTT. It codes for CATSRVERNNSPLHF.

This clonotype appeared many times. This chain joins TRBV4-2 and TRBJ1-1; the match to TRBD1 covers 10 bases. Trimming took 0 bases from V and 7 from J; bases not matched to a gene: 8. Germline assignment: CDR1 LGHNA and CDR2 YNFKEQ. This CDR3 region has 16 residues. The DNA for the CDR3 is TGTGCCAGCAGCCAAGAACCGGGACAGGGGTTGAATGAAGCTTTCTTT. Translation: CASSQEPGQGLNEAFF.

This clonotype was counted at least ten times. This chain joins TRBV4-2 and TRBJ1-5; TRBD1 matches 9 bases. Unmatched junction bases numbered 3, after V lost 1 base and J lost 5 bases. The CDR3 runs 15 residues. The germline CDR1 and CDR2 sequences are LGHNA and YNFKEQ. This CDR3 reads CASSQGDRADQPQHF. The CDR3 nucleotides are TGTGCCAGCAGCCAAGGGGACAGGGCTGATCAGCCCCAGCATTTT.

This rearrangement joins TRBV29-1 to TRBJ1-4, with D perhaps matching TRBD1 (6 bases). Trimming shortened V by 6 bases and J by 3 bases, and 14 bases separated the two germline ends. The CDR3 is 14 amino acids. Germline V CDR1 and CDR2: SQVTM, ANQGSEA. CDR3 sequence (DNA): TGCAGCGTCGCGACAGGAGGGTCTAATGAAAAACTGTTTTTT. This codes for CSVATGGSNEKLFF.

For this clonotype: This could be a read error, since a much larger clone is one nucleotide away. This likely comes from a read error, as the CDR3 has no conserved phenylalanine or tryptophan at its end. The chain recombines TRBV7-2 with TRBJ2-5, with 7 nucleotides matching TRBD1. V shed 5 bases, J shed 2 bases, and the junction held 11 bases outside the gene matches. The CDR3 spans 16 residues. Germline V gene sequence: CDR1 SGHTA, CDR2 FQGNSA. The CDR3 DNA sequence: TGTGCCAGCAGCCCTCGATACGGGACAGCTCAAGAGACCCAGTACCTC. The encoded protein is CASSPRYGTAQETQYL.

In this sample, this clonotype turned up many times. The chain uses TRBV5-1 and TRBJ1-1; 9 nucleotides agree with TRBD1. V dropped 4 bases and J dropped 3; count of bases not matched to a gene: 10. CDR1 SGHRS and CDR2 YFSETQ come from the germline V gene. There are 16 residues in the CDR3. The CDR3: CASSPFSQGADTEAFF. CDR3 in DNA: TGCGCCAGCAGCCCATTCTCACAGGGGGCTGACACTGAAGCTTTCTTT.

This clonotype showed up many times. The V and J genes are TRBV7-3 and TRBJ2-3; tentatively, D is TRBD1 (6 bases). Germline CDR1 reads SGHTA; CDR2 reads FQGTGA. The CDR3 covers 15 residues. The V and J ends lost 5 bases and 4 bases respectively, with 16 bases between them. The CDR3 sequence: CASSPMGAGADTQYF. The CDR3 DNA reads as TGTGCCAGCAGCCCTATGGGGGCCGGAGCAGATACGCAGTATTTT.

This clonotype occurred many times. V gene TRBV20-1 combines with J gene TRBJ1-3; no reliable D call. Trimming shortened V by 1 base and J by 0 bases, and 7 bases separated the two germline ends. CDR1 and CDR2 (germline): DFQATT, SNEGSKA (reference sequence). The CDR3 length is 14 residues. The CDR3 DNA sequence: TGCAGTGCTAGAGGGCCCAGCTCTGGAAACACCATATATTTT. Translation: CSARGPSSGNTIYF.

In its sample, this clonotype was seen many times. This chain joins TRBV25-1 and TRBJ1-2; 9 bases line up with TRBD1. CDR1 and CDR2 (germline): MGHDK, SYGVNS. The CDR3 is made up of 14 amino acids. V lost 3 bases to trimming and J lost 6 bases; unmatched junction nucleotides: 5. The DNA of the CDR3 is TGTGCCAGCAGTGACCCCGACAGGGGGGATGGCTACACCTTC. This codes for CASSDPDRGDGYTF.

This clonotype showed up many times. The V call is TRBV19, the J call TRBJ1-1; 7 bases map to TRBD1. This CDR3 is built from 14 residues. Per the germline V gene, CDR1 is LNHDA and CDR2 is SQIVND (reference sequence). Trimming removed 7 bases from V and 4 bases from J; junction bases left unmatched: 9. The CDR3 coding sequence is TGTGCCAGTAACGCAGGGGGACTGTTCACTGAAGCTTTCTTT. Residues: CASNAGGLFTEAFF.

This clonotype was recorded at least ten times. The chain has TRBV18 and TRBJ2-7; TRBD1 matches 9 bases. After removal of 6 bases from V and 3 bases from J, the junction contained 12 bases not matched to a gene. Germline CDR1 and CDR2: KGHSH and LQKENI. This CDR3 is 16 amino acids long. This chain's CDR3 is CASSSTRTGDIYEQYF. The CDR3 DNA is TGTGCCAGCTCGTCAACCCGGACAGGGGACATCTACGAGCAGTACTTC.

This clonotype was counted ten times or more. The genes are TRBV12-3 or TRBV12-4 and TRBJ1-1; 8 nucleotides match TRBD1. The CDR3 extends over 14 amino acids. V trimming: 6 bases; J trimming: 1 base; junction bases outside the gene matches: 4. Here the CDR3 DNA reads TGTGCCAGCAGCACGACAGGGGAGAACACTGAAGCTTTCTTT. Protein: CASSTTGENTEAFF.

This clonotype was seen ten or more times. The genes are TRBV2 and TRBJ1-1; D not resolved. CDR3 length: 15 residues. Germline-derived CDR1 and CDR2 are SNHLY and FYNNEI. Trimming pared 6 bases from V and 1 base from J, leaving 15 bases between. The CDR3 DNA sequence: TGTGCCAGCAGCGTGTCGACGGCAAAGAACACTGAAGCTTTCTTT. This gives the protein CASSVSTAKNTEAFF.

This clonotype has a count of ten or more. The chain is built from TRBV18 and TRBJ2-7, with a tentative D call TRBD2 (6 bases). Germline-derived CDR1 and CDR2 are KGHSH and LQKENI. The CDR3 length is 15 residues. Deletions cut 2 bases from V and 6 bases from J, with 17 bases between. Written as DNA, the CDR3 is TGTGCCAGCTCACCAAGGTCTCCGGGGGAATCCGAGCAGTACTTC. It is translated as CASSPRSPGESEQYF.

As concerns this clonotype: A read error may account for a junction end that differs from germline. The CDR3 loop reads CASGPDLISSYNEQFF. For the CDR3, the DNA is TGTGCCAGCGGCCCGGACCTCATCAGCTCCTACAATGAGCAGTTCTTC. The chain employs TRBV4-3 and TRBJ2-1; possible D gene TRBD2, 5 bases. This CDR3 has 16 residues. Germline V gives CDR1 LGHNA, CDR2 YSLEER.

This clonotype was seen only a few times. The rearrangement links TRBV10-3 to TRBJ1-5, with D possibly being TRBD1 (6 bases). This CDR3 spans 15 amino acids. V lost 8 bases and J 3 bases, leaving 17 bases between the germline ends. Germline lookup yields CDR1 ENHRY and CDR2 SYGVKD. The CDR3 region has the DNA TGTGCCATCTCTCTAGGGGCAGGGGACAATCAGCCCCAGCATTTT. Translating it yields CAISLGAGDNQPQHF.

This clonotype was detected many times. The chain is built from TRBV3-1 and TRBJ2-5; TRBD2 agrees at 12 bases. Trimming at V came to 5 bases and at J to 5 bases, leaving 0 bases not matched to a gene. The CDR3 totals 13 residues. Looked up from germline, CDR1 is LGHDT and CDR2 is YNNKEL (reference sequence). The CDR3 spells CASSGTSGETQYF. CDR3 DNA: TGTGCCAGCAGCGGGACTAGCGGGGAGACCCAGTACTTC.

This clonotype was observed at least ten times. The genes are TRBV9 and TRBJ2-7, with 7 bases that match TRBD2. Germline values: CDR1 SGDLS, CDR2 YYNGEE. The junction had 15 bases not matched to a gene; V was cut back by 4 bases and J by 2 bases. This CDR3 is 17 amino acids long. CDR3 sequence: CASSPRSGGGFTYEQYF. CDR3 bases: TGTGCCAGCAGCCCCCGGTCTGGCGGGGGTTTCACCTACGAGCAGTACTTC.

This clonotype has a single count. Since a much larger clone is just one base distant, this may be a read error. The rearrangement uses TRBV21-1 and TRBJ2-4; the table gives TRBD1 as D, unverified against the DNA. Judging by the DNA end, TRBJ2-1 fits better; the J call may be wrong. TRBV21-1 is a known pseudogene. The length of the CDR3 is 15 residues. The CDR3 DNA follows: TGTGCCAGCAGCTCTCTATACCGGGTCGAAAACATTCAGTTCTTC. It encodes CASSSLYRVENIQFF.

This clonotype showed up many times. The genes are TRBV5-4 and TRBJ2-7; D is possibly TRBD1 or TRBD2 (6 bases each). CDR1 is SGHNT and CDR2 is YYREEE in the germline V gene (reference sequence). The CDR3 has 16 residues. V was trimmed by 4 bases and J by 0 bases, leaving 17 bases between them. The CDR3: CASSPPGGASSYEQYF. Written as DNA, the CDR3 is TGTGCCAGCAGCCCCCCCGGGGGCGCGAGCTCCTACGAGCAGTACTTC.